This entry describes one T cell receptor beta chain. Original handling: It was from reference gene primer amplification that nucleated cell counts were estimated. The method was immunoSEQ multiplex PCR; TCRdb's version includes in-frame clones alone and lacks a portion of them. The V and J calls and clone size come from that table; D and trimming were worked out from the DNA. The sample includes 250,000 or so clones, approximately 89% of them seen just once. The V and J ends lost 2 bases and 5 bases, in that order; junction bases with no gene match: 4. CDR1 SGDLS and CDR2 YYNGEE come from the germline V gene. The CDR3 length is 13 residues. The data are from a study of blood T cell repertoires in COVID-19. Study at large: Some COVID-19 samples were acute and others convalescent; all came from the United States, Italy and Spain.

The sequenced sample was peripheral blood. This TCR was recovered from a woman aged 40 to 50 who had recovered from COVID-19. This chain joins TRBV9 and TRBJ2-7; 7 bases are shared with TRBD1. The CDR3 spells CASSVDREHEQYF. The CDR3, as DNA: TGTGCCAGCAGCGTTGACAGGGAGCACGAGCAGTACTTC.